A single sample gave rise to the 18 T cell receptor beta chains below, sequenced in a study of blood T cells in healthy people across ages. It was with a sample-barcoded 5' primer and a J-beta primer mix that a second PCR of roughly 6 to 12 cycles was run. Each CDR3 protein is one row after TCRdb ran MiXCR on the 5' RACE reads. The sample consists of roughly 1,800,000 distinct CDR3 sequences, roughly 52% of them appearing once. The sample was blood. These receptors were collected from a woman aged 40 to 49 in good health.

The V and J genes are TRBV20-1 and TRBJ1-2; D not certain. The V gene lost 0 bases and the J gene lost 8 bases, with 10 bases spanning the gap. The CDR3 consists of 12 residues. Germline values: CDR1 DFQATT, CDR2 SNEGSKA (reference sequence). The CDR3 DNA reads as TGCAGTGCTAGAGATGACGTGGGGGGCTACACCTTC. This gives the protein CSARDDVGGYTF.

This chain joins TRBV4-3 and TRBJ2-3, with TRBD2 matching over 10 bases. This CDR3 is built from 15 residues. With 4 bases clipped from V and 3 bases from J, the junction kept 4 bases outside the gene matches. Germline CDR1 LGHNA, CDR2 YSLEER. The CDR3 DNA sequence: TGCGCCAGCAGCCGTAGCGGGGGGCGGACAGATACGCAGTATTTT. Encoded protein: CASSRSGGRTDTQYF.

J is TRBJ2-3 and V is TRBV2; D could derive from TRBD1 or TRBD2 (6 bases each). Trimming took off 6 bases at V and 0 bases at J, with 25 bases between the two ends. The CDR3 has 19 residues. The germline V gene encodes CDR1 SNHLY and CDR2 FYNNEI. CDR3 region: CASSPRGDPTGTSTDTQYF. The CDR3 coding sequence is TGTGCCAGCAGCCCAAGAGGCGATCCCACAGGGACTAGCACAGATACGCAGTATTTT.

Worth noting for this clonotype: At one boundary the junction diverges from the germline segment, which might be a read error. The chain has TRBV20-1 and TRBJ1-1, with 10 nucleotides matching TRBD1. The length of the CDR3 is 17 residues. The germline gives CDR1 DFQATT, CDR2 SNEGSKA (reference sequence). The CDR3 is CSARKPGTGVLKTEAFF. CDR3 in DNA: TGCAGTGCTAGAAAACCCGGGACAGGGGTGCTGAAGACTGAAGCTTTCTTT.

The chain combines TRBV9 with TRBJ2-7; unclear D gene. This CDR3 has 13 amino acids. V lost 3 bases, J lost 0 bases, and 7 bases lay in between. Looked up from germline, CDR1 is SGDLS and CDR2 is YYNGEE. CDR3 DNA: TGTGCCAGCAGCGCGGACGCCTCCTACGAGCAGTACTTC. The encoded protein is CASSADASYEQYF.

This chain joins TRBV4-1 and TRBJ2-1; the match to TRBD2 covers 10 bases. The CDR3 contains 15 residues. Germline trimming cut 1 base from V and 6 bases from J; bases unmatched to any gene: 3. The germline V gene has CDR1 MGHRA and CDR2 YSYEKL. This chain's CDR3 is CASSQASSGGNEQFF. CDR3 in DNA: TGCGCCAGCAGCCAAGCGTCTAGCGGGGGCAATGAGCAGTTCTTC.

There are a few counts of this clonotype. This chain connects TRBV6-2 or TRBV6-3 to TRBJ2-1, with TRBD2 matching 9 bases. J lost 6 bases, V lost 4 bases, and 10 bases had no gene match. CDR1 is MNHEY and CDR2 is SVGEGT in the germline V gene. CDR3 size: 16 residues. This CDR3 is CASSSLRRGGLNEQFF. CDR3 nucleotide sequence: TGTGCCAGCAGTTCGCTTAGGCGGGGGGGCCTCAATGAGCAGTTCTTC.

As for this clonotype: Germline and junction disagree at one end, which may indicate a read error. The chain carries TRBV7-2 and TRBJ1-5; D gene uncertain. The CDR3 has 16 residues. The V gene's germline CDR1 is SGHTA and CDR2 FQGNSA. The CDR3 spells CASSLGVGGSTQPQHF. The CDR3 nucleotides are TGTGCCAGCAGCTTAGGGGTCGGAGGAAGCACTCAGCCCCAGCATTTT.

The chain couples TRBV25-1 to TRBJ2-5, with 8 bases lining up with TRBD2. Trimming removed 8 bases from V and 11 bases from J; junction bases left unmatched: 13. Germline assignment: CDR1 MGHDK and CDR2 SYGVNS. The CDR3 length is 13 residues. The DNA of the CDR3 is TGTGCCAGCGGTCAGATTAGCGGGGATGAGCAGTACTTC. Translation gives CASGQISGDEQYF.

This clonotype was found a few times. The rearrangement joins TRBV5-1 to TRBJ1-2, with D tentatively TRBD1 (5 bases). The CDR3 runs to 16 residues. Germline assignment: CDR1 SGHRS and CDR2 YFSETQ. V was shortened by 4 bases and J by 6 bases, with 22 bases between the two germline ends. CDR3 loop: CASSRGTAEGQHGYTF. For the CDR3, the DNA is TGCGCCAGCAGCCGTGGGACCGCCGAAGGTCAGCATGGCTACACCTTC.

This CDR3 is CAISGQGGVTYEQYF. The DNA for the CDR3 is TGTGCCATCAGTGGCCAGGGGGGTGTAACCTACGAGCAGTACTTC. V is TRBV10-3 and J is TRBJ2-7, with D possibly TRBD1 on 7 matching bases. Germline CDR1 and CDR2: ENHRY and SYGVKD. With 4 bases removed from V and 2 bases from J, the gap between germline ends came to 15 bases. CDR3 size: 15 residues.

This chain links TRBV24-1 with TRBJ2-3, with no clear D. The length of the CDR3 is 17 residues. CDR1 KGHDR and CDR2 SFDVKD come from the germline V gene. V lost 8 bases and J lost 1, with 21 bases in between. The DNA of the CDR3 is TGTGCCACCATTATTTATTCCGGGCCCCAATGCACAGATACGCAGTATTTT. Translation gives CATIIYSGPQCTDTQYF.

This CDR3 reads CASSLGADRGYTF. The CDR3 bases are TGTGCCAGCAGCTTAGGGGCGGACCGTGGCTACACCTTC. The genes are TRBV7-9 and TRBJ1-2; D is unresolved. The germline V gene has CDR1 SEHNR and CDR2 FQNEAQ (reference sequence). With 1 base removed from V and 7 bases from J, the gap between germline ends came to 10 bases. The CDR3 has 13 residues.

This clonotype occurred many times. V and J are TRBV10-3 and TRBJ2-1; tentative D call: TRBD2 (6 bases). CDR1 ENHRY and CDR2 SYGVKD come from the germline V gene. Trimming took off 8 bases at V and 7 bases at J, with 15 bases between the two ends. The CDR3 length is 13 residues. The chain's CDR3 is CAIQAPAGNEQFF. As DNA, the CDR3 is TGTGCCATCCAGGCCCCGGCGGGGAATGAGCAGTTCTTC.

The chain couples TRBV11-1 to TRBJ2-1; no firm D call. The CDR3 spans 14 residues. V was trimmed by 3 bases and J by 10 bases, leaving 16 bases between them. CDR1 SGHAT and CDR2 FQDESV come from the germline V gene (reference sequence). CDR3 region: CASSLETHNYEQFF. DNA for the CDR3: TGTGCCAGCAGCTTGGAGACACATAACTACGAGCAGTTCTTC.

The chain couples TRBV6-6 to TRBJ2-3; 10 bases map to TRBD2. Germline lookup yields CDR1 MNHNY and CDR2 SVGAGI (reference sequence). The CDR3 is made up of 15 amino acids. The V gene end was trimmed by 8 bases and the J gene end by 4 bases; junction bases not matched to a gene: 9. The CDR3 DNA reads TGTGCCAGCGCTATTGAGCGGGGGGGCGCAGATACGCAGTATTTT. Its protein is CASAIERGGADTQYF.

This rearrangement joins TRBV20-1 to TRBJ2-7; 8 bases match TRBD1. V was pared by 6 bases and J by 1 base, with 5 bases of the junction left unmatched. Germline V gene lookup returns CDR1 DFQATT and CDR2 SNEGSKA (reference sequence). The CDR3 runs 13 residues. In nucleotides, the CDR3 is TGCAGTGCCGGGACAGGTGGTTCCTACGAGCAGTACTTC. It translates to CSAGTGGSYEQYF.

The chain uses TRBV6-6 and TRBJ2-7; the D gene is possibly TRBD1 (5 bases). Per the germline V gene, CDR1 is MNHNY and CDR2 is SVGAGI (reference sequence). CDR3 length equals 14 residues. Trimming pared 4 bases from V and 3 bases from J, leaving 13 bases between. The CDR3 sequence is CASSSRGRDYEQYF. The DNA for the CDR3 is TGTGCCAGCAGTTCAAGGGGTCGTGACTACGAGCAGTACTTC.